This paragraph reports one T cell receptor (beta chain). This clone was detected a few times. The antigen this receptor binds is unknown. Base quality data are lacking; no much larger clone is found one base away. Taken from the germline V gene, the CDR1 and CDR2 loops are SGHDT and YYEEEE. From its cysteine to its phenylalanine, the CDR3 spans 15 amino acids. Only CDR3 DNA is held: 45 bases, read in frame from base 1. V and J are trimmed by 6 bases and 7 bases, and the gene matches miss 9 bases of the junction. The sample comes from a study of cytomegalovirus exposure and HLA in healthy donors (dated by TCRdb to about 2017). Regarding the study in general: An earlier analysis of approximately 640 of the donors reported about 250 Gb of sequence data and 117 million unique TCR beta sequences from roughly 180 million T cells. The genetic ancestry cluster associated with self-reported Caucasian donors included about 81% of the 300 to 400 genotyped donors. A later analysis re-examined previously published TCR beta repertoires from just over 650 donors and added high-resolution HLA genotyping to investigate patterns of TCR occurrence. All discovery cohort repertoires had been generated on a single sequencing platform. A later genetic analysis used genome-wide SNP genotypes for about 60% of the roughly 700 donors, treating that subset as a discovery cohort. Among about 360 genotyped donors of the cohort, an average of approximately 230,000 unique TCR beta nucleotide sequences were sequenced per donor, about a sixth of them non-productive. To decide whether each TCR beta V gene segment behaved as functional or pseudogenic, an earlier analysis of approximately 590 of the donors relied on high-throughput TCR beta sequencing. Typing coverage varied by locus: about 629-640 donors for A, B, C, DRB1 and DQB1; around 560 for DQA1; about 600 for DPA1; around 450 for DPB1. The study used immunosequencing to profile the T cell repertoires of approximately 640 subjects and linked those repertoires to cytomegalovirus serostatus. Donor age, sex, ethnicity and CMV serostatus were compiled alongside the repertoire data. To predict cytomegalovirus infection status, the study brought together high-throughput TCR immunosequencing, statistical association of individual TCRs with disease status, and machine learning. The later analysis used no new phenotypic data to find candidate immune exposures, relying instead on TCR beta sequences and their occurrence across donors. Five DR-DQ haplotypes were handled as single units for association and clustering because linkage in the cohort was strong. Roughly 290 gigabases of sequencing data and around 88 million unique TCR sequences made up an early release that covered approximately 700 HLA-typed donors. HLA typing covered class I and class II loci at four-digit resolution. Besides the first cohort of roughly 660 subjects, a separate validation cohort made up of 120 different subjects was used. The study was designed to test whether signatures of past pathogen exposure could be identified by cataloging public T cell receptors. Findings and caveats that apply to the study as a whole: Only TCR beta chains were sequenced in this cohort, and the absence of alpha or paired-chain data limited detectable features. In a later analysis, about 16,000 TCR beta sequences were associated with specific HLA alleles at a false discovery rate of 0.05. Because the 87-base-pair reads could not distinguish some IMGT-functional V segments, including TRBV6-2 and TRBV6-3, those segments were excluded. For the cohort, immune exposure information was limited to CMV serostatus. An earlier analysis of approximately 590 of the donors showed that most TCR beta V segments appeared in productive rearrangements either about 87% or about 30% of the time, which broadly matched IMGT annotations. Most CMV-associated TCR beta chains appeared to be HLA-restricted in a later analysis, and the HLA associations seemed to be driven largely by CMV exposure. Because HLA typing was missing for some donors at each locus, association tests included only the typed subset. A group of highly shared sequence variants was considered likely to be a technical artifact of the sequencing pipeline. According to a later genetic analysis, donors in an Asian-associated ancestry cluster had fewer N-insertions in productive TCRs than the roughly 700-donor mean. Assigning TCR associations to individual alleles was difficult when HLA alleles, especially DR and DQ, strongly co-occurred. It was suggested by the authors that the approach could potentially be generalized to other disease states and immunological phenotypes. The earlier analysis of fewer than 750 of the donors excluded roughly 17 rarely observed V segments, including chromosome 9 orphons, because counts were too low. A further reported finding was that TCR beta sequences accurately predicted the HLA-A and HLA-B alleles for most subjects in the first cohort. A later analysis found that HLA-associated TCR beta chains were more clonally expanded and had lower generation probabilities than equally common non-associated chains. Most TCR sequences were seen in very few donors, while some public TCRs were found in many individuals. In both the original and validation cohorts, the classifier was reported to diagnose cytomegalovirus status with high specificity and sensitivity. V-gene and J-gene trimming of TCR beta chains was associated with a missense DCLRE1C variant in a later genetic analysis, and the association was replicated in an independent cohort. Several of the top co-occurrence clusters appeared to be linked to parvovirus B19, influenza, CMV and Epstein-Barr virus, according to a later analysis. According to a later analysis, TCR association rates differed among HLA loci, with DRB1 alleles showing the most associated TCRs and HLA-C alleles showing the fewest. In vitro tests confirmed that a few of the cytomegalovirus-associated TCR beta chains recognize cytomegalovirus antigens. Linkage disequilibrium might explain the correlated functional status among segregating V segments, but an unknown experimental factor could not be ruled out. The study listed approximately 160 TCR beta chains as associated with cytomegalovirus. Presence/absence analyses assumed roughly uniform sequencing depth across donors, an assumption that may not hold.

Library method: the immunoSEQ multiplex PCR assay. The multiplex PCR relied on a mix of 60 forward primers for TCR Vbeta segments and 13 reverse primers for TCR Jbeta segments. The CDR3 region of rearranged TCR beta genes was amplified from genomic DNA by a multiplex PCR assay. The amplified TCR beta libraries were sequenced on the Illumina HiSeq System as 87-base-pair reads. The paper's data handling went like this. A later analysis counted about 80 million unique TCR beta chains across the approximately 700 repertoires, and 10 million to 12 million of these chains were shared by at least two donors. A nearest-neighbor algorithm error-corrected the raw reads and collapsed the reads into unique sequences, merging closely related sequences to remove PCR and sequencing errors. CDR3 sequences were aligned to IMGT reference sequences to assign V, D and J gene segments. Each retained sequence needed at least a six-nucleotide match to both a V gene segment and a J gene segment. Rearrangements were called productive when the CDR3 lacked stop codons and stayed in frame with V and J; all others were non-productive. Following IMGT convention, CDR3 was defined as the stretch from the second conserved V-encoded cysteine to the conserved J-encoded phenylalanine. Sequences without an unambiguous match to a single V gene segment were excluded from the earlier analysis of over 500 of the donors. An earlier analysis of 450 to 650 of the donors called V segments functional above 56.7% productive rearrangements and segregating when the between-donor standard deviation exceeded 5%. To diagnose cytomegalovirus status from the catalog of TCR beta chain sequences, a statistical classification framework was built. In a later analysis, TCR nucleotide sequences were compared against IMGT/GENE-DB human TR gene sequences so that V and J genes could be assigned. A later analysis assigned CDR3 sequences and most-parsimonious VDJ recombination scenarios with the TCRdist pipeline. In a later analysis, every TCR beta chain was defined by the combination of its CDR3 amino acid sequence and its V-gene family, and reads without a unique V-gene family were dropped. As a way to deal with suspected cross-contamination and a sequencing artifact, a later analysis dropped more than 500 nucleotide sequences that were highly shared and had low generation probability. A later analysis calculated a clonal expansion index for each public chain from normalized within-repertoire ranks of inferred template counts. A later analysis computed generation probabilities with a VDJ recombination model fitted to out-of-frame rearrangements, and checked the results against IGoR. In a later analysis, TCR-TCR, TCR-HLA and TCR-CMV co-occurrence was scored with hypergeometric tests, and a repertoire-size bias correction was applied to TCR pairs. False discovery rates were estimated in a later analysis by permuting HLA or CMV assignments 20 times. A later analysis grouped co-occurring TCRs with DBSCAN, adding TCRdist sequence similarity when clustering within HLA-allele-positive subsets. Repertoires with fewer than 30,000 or more than 120,000 public chains, plus five repertoires with anomalous nucleotide sharing, were excluded from co-occurrence clustering. TCRdb took over this immuneACCESS table, retaining in-frame rearrangements with V and J assigned. Such tables are incomplete; in checked studies, under half of the missing clones stem from an unresolved V gene, and the remainder is unexplained. V and J calls and clone size follow that table, whereas D and trimming were derived from the DNA. The sample profile shows around 110,000 clones; around 78% of them were found once. The top ten hold about 8% of the sample.

In total, about 650 healthy bone marrow donors made up the cohort. All cohort members were sampled while nominally healthy, although unrecorded immune exposures were likely present. The donor was CMV seronegative and belonged to the group of 352 seronegative cohort members. A peripheral blood sample was provided by each donor, and peripheral blood mononuclear cells were used for TCR beta sequencing. The Qiagen DNeasy Blood Extraction Kit was used to extract genomic DNA from the blood cell samples. The V and J segments used are TRBV5-6 and TRBJ2-1; TRBD2 aligns with 11 central bases. Sequencing input: PBMCs. The source is a man aged 25 to 40 in good health and CMV-seronegative. The nucleotide sequence reads TGTGCCAGCACCGAGACTAGCGGGATTGGGAATGAGCAGTTCTTC. This yields the protein CASTETSGIGNEQFF.